The rows below give T cell receptor beta chains drawn from one sample of a study of OX40 agonist ivuxolimab in advanced cancers. The data were produced by immunoSEQ multiplex PCR, yet TCRdb's version contains in-frame clones alone and is incomplete. The sample holds about 45,000 clones, approximately 84% seen once. This specimen was CD4+ or CD8+ T cells sorted from blood, taken in a trial of the OX40 agonist ivuxolimab. The source is an adult with an advanced solid tumor such as melanoma, head and neck, liver or kidney cancer. Both conserved end residues are part of each CDR3. A D gene is named only where the DNA matches it firmly.

D gene: NA
V gene: TRBV10-1
J gene: TRBJ1-1
CDR3 DNA: TGCGCCAGCAGTGATATTCGGGGGCCGGGCACTGAAGCTTTCTTT
CDR3 protein: CASSDIRGPGTEAFF

D gene: NA
V gene: TRBV9
J gene: TRBJ2-1
CDR3 DNA: TGTGCCAGCAGCGTCGATGGAGGGGGGGCCCTTAATGAGCAGTTCTTC
CDR3 protein: CASSVDGGGALNEQFF

D gene: NA
V gene: TRBV27
J gene: TRBJ2-7
CDR3 DNA: TGTGCCAGCAGTTTTGCCCCCTCCTACGAGCAGTACTTC
CDR3 protein: CASSFAPSYEQYF

D gene: TRBD2
V gene: TRBV7-9
J gene: TRBJ2-7
CDR3 DNA: TGTGCCAGCAGCATTGGGACTACCAACGAGCAGTACTTC
CDR3 protein: CASSIGTTNEQYF

D gene: NA
V gene: TRBV4-1
J gene: TRBJ1-2
CDR3 DNA: TGCGCCAGCAGCCAAGATCCCCTGGAAGGCTACACCTTC
CDR3 protein: CASSQDPLEGYTF

D gene: NA
V gene: TRBV9
J gene: TRBJ2-3
CDR3 DNA: TGTGCCAGCAGCCCCACAGGGCTCTACACAGATACGCAGTATTTT
CDR3 protein: CASSPTGLYTDTQYF

D gene: NA
V gene: TRBV6-5
J gene: TRBJ1-1
CDR3 DNA: TGTGCCAGCAGCTGGGGACAGAACACTGAAGCTTTCTTT
CDR3 protein: CASSWGQNTEAFF

D gene: NA
V gene: TRBV7-8
J gene: TRBJ1-6
CDR3 DNA: TGTGCCAGCAGCCGAACACTGGATGGGGGGCCCCTACCCCGCTCCTATAATTCACCCCTCCACTTT
CDR3 protein: CASSRTLDGGPLPRSYNSPLHF

D gene: TRBD2
V gene: TRBV7-2
J gene: TRBJ2-1
CDR3 DNA: TGTGCCAGCAGCGCGCACTCACTAGCGGCGAATGAGCAGTTCTTC
CDR3 protein: CASSAHSLAANEQFF

D gene: NA
V gene: TRBV21-1
J gene: TRBJ2-1
CDR3 DNA: TGTGCCAGCAGCAAAATGCGGCACGATACCTACAATGAGCAGTTCTTC
CDR3 protein: CASSKMRHDTYNEQFF